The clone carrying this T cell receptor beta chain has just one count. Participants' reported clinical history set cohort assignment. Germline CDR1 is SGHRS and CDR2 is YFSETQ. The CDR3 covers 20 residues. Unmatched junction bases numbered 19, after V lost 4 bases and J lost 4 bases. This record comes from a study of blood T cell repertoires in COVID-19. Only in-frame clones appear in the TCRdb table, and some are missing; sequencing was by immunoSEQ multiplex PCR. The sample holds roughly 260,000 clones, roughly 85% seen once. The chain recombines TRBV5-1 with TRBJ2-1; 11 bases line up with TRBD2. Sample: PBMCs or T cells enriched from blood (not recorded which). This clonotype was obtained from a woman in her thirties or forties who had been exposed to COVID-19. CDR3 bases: TGCGCCAGCAGCAGAATACCGGGACTAGCGGACCTTCTGGCGTACAATGAGCAGTTCTTC. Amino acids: CASSRIPGLADLLAYNEQFF. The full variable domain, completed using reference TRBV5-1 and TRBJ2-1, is KAGVTQTPRYLIKTRGQQVTLSCSPISGHRSVSWYQQTPGQGLQFLFEYFSETQRNKGNFPGRFSGRQFSNSRSEMNVSTLELGDSALYLCASSRIPGLADLLAYNEQFFGPGTRLTVL.